What follows are 21 T cell receptor beta chains derived from one specimen sequenced in a study of blood T cell repertoires in COVID-19. The assay was immunoSEQ multiplex PCR, and TCRdb's table has in-frame clones only and misses some. This table holds around 97,000 clones, 84% found once. Sequencing input: peripheral blood. These receptors were collected from a human donor in a cohort sampled during active COVID-19.

This chain uses TRBV9 with TRBJ1-1, with 7 bases aligning to TRBD1. CDR1 is SGDLS, CDR2 YYNGEE, per germline. CDR3 length: 16 amino acids. Trimming at V came to 0 bases and at J to 8 bases, leaving 13 bases not matched to a gene. CDR3 in amino acids: CASSVATGAGQHEAFF. CDR3 DNA: TGTGCCAGCAGCGTAGCTACCGGGGCGGGACAGCACGAAGCTTTCTTT.

The chain combines TRBV25-1 with TRBJ1-2, with D unclear. Germline values: CDR1 MGHDK, CDR2 SYGVNS. CDR3 length: 11 amino acids. Deletions cut 5 bases from V and 5 bases from J, with 6 bases between. In DNA form, the CDR3 reads TGTGCCAGCAGTTCAGGTTATGGCTACACCTTC. This sequence encodes CASSSGYGYTF.

The chain couples TRBV3-1 (or the pseudogene TRBV3-2) to TRBJ1-5; D remains unclear. V was pared by 4 bases and J by 7 bases, with 14 bases between. The CDR3 extends over 14 amino acids. Looked up from germline, CDR1 is LGHDT and CDR2 is YNNKEL (reference sequence). DNA of the CDR3: TGTGCCAGCAGCCTCGATTCGGGTCTACAGCCCCAGCATTTT. Translating gives CASSLDSGLQPQHF.

The chain couples TRBV25-1 to TRBJ2-7, with 7 bases that match TRBD2. The CDR3 is made up of 14 amino acids. Looked up from germline, CDR1 is MGHDK and CDR2 is SYGVNS. With V trimmed by 7 bases and J by 2 bases, 8 bases remained unmatched. The CDR3 nucleotides read TGTGCCAGCACTTTGTCGGGGGGACCCTACGAGCAGTACTTC. As protein: CASTLSGGPYEQYF.

The V call is TRBV10-3, the J call TRBJ1-1; TRBD1 matches at 8 bases. V lost 6 bases to trimming and J lost 1 base; unmatched junction nucleotides: 1. In germline, CDR1 is ENHRY, CDR2 SYGVKD. This CDR3 has 13 residues. The CDR3 DNA sequence: TGTGCCATCAGGACAGGGGAGAACACTGAAGCTTTCTTT. Translated, it gives CAIRTGENTEAFF.

The rearrangement uses TRBV12-5 and TRBJ1-1; D may be TRBD1 (6 bases). V shed 6 bases and J shed 7 bases, with 9 bases lying between them. The CDR3 is 11 residues long. Germline V gene data show CDR1 as LGHNT and CDR2 as FRNRAP. CDR3: CASGGANEAFF. The CDR3 DNA sequence: TGTGCTAGTGGGGGGGCCAATGAAGCTTTCTTT.

This sequence joins TRBV30 and TRBJ1-3; D is ambiguous. This CDR3 is 13 amino acids long. Germline values: CDR1 GTSNPN, CDR2 SVGIG (reference sequence). V lost 1 base and J lost 4, with 8 bases in between. The CDR3 sequence is CAWSGRNGNTIYF. The DNA of the CDR3 is TGTGCCTGGAGTGGGCGGAACGGAAACACCATATATTTT.

V usage is TRBV5-1 and J usage is TRBJ2-3; 9 bases are shared with TRBD2. V trimming: 4 bases; J trimming: 4 bases; junction bases outside the gene matches: 4. The CDR3 is 14 residues long. Germline V gene data show CDR1 as SGHRS and CDR2 as YFSETQ. The CDR3 bases are TGCGCCAGCAGCGAGCGGGGGGACGCAGATACGCAGTATTTT. Translating it yields CASSERGDADTQYF.

There are many counts of this clone. V gene TRBV19 combines with J gene TRBJ2-7, with 7 bases aligning to TRBD1. Per the germline V gene, CDR1 is LNHDA and CDR2 is SQIVND (reference sequence). The CDR3 is 14 amino acids. The junction had 7 bases not matched to a gene; V was cut back by 8 bases and J by 0 bases. CDR3 in DNA: TGTGCCAGTCGTGAAGGGGGCGCCTCCTACGAGCAGTACTTC. Its translation: CASREGGASYEQYF.

The chain links TRBV28 to TRBJ2-1; TRBD2 matches 9 bases. The junction had 9 bases not matched to a gene; V was cut back by 5 bases and J by 4 bases. Germline V gene lookup returns CDR1 MDHEN and CDR2 SYDVKM. This CDR3 is built from 16 residues. The CDR3 DNA follows: TGTGCCAGCAGTCCCAATAGCGGGGGCGTGTACAATGAGCAGTTCTTC. Encoded protein: CASSPNSGGVYNEQFF. Full variable domain (missing parts from reference TRBV28 and TRBJ2-1): DVKVTQSSRYLVKRTGEKVFLECVQDMDHENMFWYRQDPGLGLRLIYFSYDVKMKEKGDIPEGYSVSREKKERFSLILESASTNQTSMYLCASSPNSGGVYNEQFFGPGTRLTVL.

The rearrangement joins TRBV2 to TRBJ1-4; D is perhaps TRBD1 (5 bases). Germline-derived CDR1 and CDR2 are SNHLY and FYNNEI. The germline V and J ends were trimmed by 1 base and 7 bases, with 16 bases remaining between them. The length of the CDR3 is 16 residues. The CDR3 coding sequence is TGTGCCAGCAGTGAAGTTCGCCTCGGGGGTGGTGAAAAACTGTTTTTT. Translated: CASSEVRLGGGEKLFF.

This clone was observed a few times. The chain couples TRBV5-4 to TRBJ1-1; possibly TRBD1 for D (6 bases). Germline lookup yields CDR1 SGHNT and CDR2 YYREEE (reference sequence). V was cut by 7 bases and J by 7 bases, with 14 bases left in between. The CDR3 consists of 12 residues. CDR3 bases: TGTGCCAGCGGCAGGGGCAATCTTGAAGCTTTCTTT. It translates to CASGRGNLEAFF.

This clone has only a few counts. This chain uses TRBV20-1 with TRBJ2-5; tentative D call: TRBD2 (7 bases). Trimming cost V 3 bases and J 5 bases, with 16 bases left between them. The CDR3 has 14 amino acids. CDR1 DFQATT and CDR2 SNEGSKA come from the germline V gene (reference sequence). In DNA, the CDR3 is TGCAGTGCTAGTTGGGGGGGCGGACGGGAGACCCAGTACTTC. Its translation: CSASWGGGRETQYF.

This chain uses TRBV18 with TRBJ1-6; no clear D. Deletions cut 3 bases from V and 0 bases from J, with 12 bases between. The CDR3 covers 17 residues. The germline V gene has CDR1 KGHSH and CDR2 LQKENI. The CDR3 protein is CASSPLAGSSYNSPLHF. In nucleotides, the CDR3 is TGTGCCAGCTCACCCTTGGCAGGAAGCTCCTATAATTCACCCCTCCACTTT.

This clone was recorded a few times. The chain employs TRBV19 and TRBJ1-2, with D hard to call. In germline, CDR1 is LNHDA, CDR2 SQIVND (reference sequence). The CDR3 length is 13 residues. Here the CDR3 reads CATERVAGYGYTF. CDR3 in DNA: TGTGCTACCGAGCGAGTCGCGGGGTATGGCTACACCTTC.

The V and J genes are TRBV7-6 and TRBJ2-7; 7 bases are shared with TRBD1. CDR1 and CDR2 (germline): SGHVS, FNYEAQ. V shed 7 bases and J 1 base; nucleotides not matched to a gene: 10. The CDR3 length is 15 residues. The CDR3 DNA follows: TGTGCCAGCACCCCGAACCGGGACAGTTCCTACGAGCAGTACTTC. Amino acids: CASTPNRDSSYEQYF.

This chain links TRBV11-2 with TRBJ2-1, with 10 bases fitting TRBD2. Losses at the gene ends were 4 bases for V and 5 bases for J; bases not matched to a gene: 11. This CDR3 spans 17 amino acids. CDR1 SGHAT and CDR2 FQNNGV come from the germline V gene. Written as DNA, the CDR3 is TGTGCCAGCAGCTCTCTCCGCGGACTAGCGGCTAACAATGAGCAGTTCTTC. This codes for CASSSLRGLAANNEQFF.

This clone was detected once. Other nucleotide sequences from this sample produce the same CDR3. The J gene is TRBJ2-3, the V gene TRBV5-1, with 7 bases lining up with TRBD2. CDR1 is SGHRS and CDR2 is YFSETQ in the germline V gene. Trimming removed 3 bases from V and 2 bases from J; junction bases left unmatched: 3. The CDR3 is 14 amino acids. The CDR3 nucleotides read TGCGCCAGCAGCTCGGGGACTAACACAGATACGCAGTATTTT. Amino acid sequence: CASSSGTNTDTQYF. The entire variable domain, with the rest obtained from reference TRBV5-1 and TRBJ2-3, is as follows: KAGVTQTPRYLIKTRGQQVTLSCSPISGHRSVSWYQQTPGQGLQFLFEYFSETQRNKGNFPGRFSGRQFSNSRSEMNVSTLELGDSALYLCASSSGTNTDTQYFGPGTRLTVL.

The gene calls are TRBV5-1 and TRBJ1-1; 10 bases fit TRBD1. With 2 bases clipped from V and 4 bases from J, the junction kept 2 bases outside the gene matches. The CDR3 consists of 14 residues. Germline CDR1 is SGHRS and CDR2 is YFSETQ. This CDR3 reads CASSLGQGGTEAFF. The CDR3 coding sequence is TGCGCCAGCAGCTTAGGACAGGGGGGCACTGAAGCTTTCTTT. The full variable domain, completed using reference TRBV5-1 and TRBJ1-1, is KAGVTQTPRYLIKTRGQQVTLSCSPISGHRSVSWYQQTPGQGLQFLFEYFSETQRNKGNFPGRFSGRQFSNSRSEMNVSTLELGDSALYLCASSLGQGGTEAFFGQGTRLTVV.

The table lists this clone with a few counts. J is TRBJ1-3 and V is TRBV4-3, with a possible D match to TRBD1 (6 bases). The germline V gene has CDR1 LGHNA and CDR2 YSLEER. The CDR3 is made up of 16 amino acids. V dropped 0 bases and J dropped 1 base, with 10 bases sitting between them. CDR3 nucleotide sequence: TGCGCCAGCAGCCAAGACGCACAGGGATCTGGAAACACCATATATTTT. Translated: CASSQDAQGSGNTIYF.

The CDR3 loop reads CASSESAGTNTGELFF. The CDR3 bases are TGCGCCAGCAGTGAGTCGGCAGGAACGAACACCGGGGAGCTGTTTTTT. The chain couples TRBV10-1 to TRBJ2-2, with D unclear. Trimming shortened V by 0 bases and J by 0 bases, and 8 bases separated the two germline ends. Germline values: CDR1 WNHNN, CDR2 SYGVQD (reference sequence). The CDR3 spans 16 residues.